The rows below give T cell receptor beta chains drawn from one sample of a study of cytotoxic CD8 clonotypes in ibrutinib-treated CLL. This table comes from immunoSEQ multiplex PCR, and its TCRdb copy is limited to in-frame clones, with some not included. The sample includes 250,000 or so clones, less than 75% of them seen just once. The sequenced sample was PBMCs, obtained after 24 months of ibrutinib treatment. Every receptor here comes from a human donor with chronic lymphocytic leukemia. CDR3s include the opening cysteine and the closing phenylalanine or tryptophan. A D gene is named only where the DNA matches it firmly. Expanded clones are given a class, and other clones once, few, many or no size at all.

clone size	D gene	J gene	V gene	CDR3 protein	CDR3 DNA
-	-	TRBJ2-1	TRBV29-1	CSVDRRLSPSSYNEQFF	TGCAGCGTTGATCGGCGTCTTAGTCCCAGCTCCTACAATGAGCAGTTCTTC
-	-	TRBJ2-2	TRBV6-5	CASSYSETANTGELFF	TGTGCCAGCAGTTACTCGGAGACGGCGAACACCGGGGAGCTGTTTTTT
-	TRBD1	TRBJ1-2	TRBV6-5	CASSYGGQPYGYTF	TGTGCCAGCAGTTACGGGGGACAGCCCTATGGCTACACCTTC
-	-	TRBJ1-1	TRBV5-4	CASSPGGETGHYEAFF	TGTGCCAGCAGCCCCGGAGGCGAGACAGGACATTATGAAGCTTTCTTT
few	-	TRBJ2-1	TRBV4-1	CASSQNWGVGDEQFF	TGCGCCAGCAGCCAAAATTGGGGGGTAGGCGATGAGCAGTTCTTC
few	-	TRBJ1-1	TRBV4-3	CASSQGAGRVTEAFF	TGCGCCAGCAGCCAAGGGGCAGGGAGAGTCACTGAAGCTTTCTTT
-	TRBD2	TRBJ2-7	TRBV18	CASSPASGSNYEQYF	TGTGCCAGCTCACCTGCTAGCGGGAGTAACTACGAGCAGTACTTC
-	-	TRBJ2-2	TRBV11-2	CASSPPWGKGIGTGELFF	TGTGCCAGCAGCCCCCCCTGGGGAAAGGGGATCGGCACCGGGGAGCTGTTTTTT
-	-	TRBJ2-1	TRBV27	CASSLQTLGLVQFF	TGTGCCAGCAGTCTTCAGACCCTGGGGCTAGTGCAGTTCTTC
-	-	TRBJ1-2	TRBV7-9	CASSSSKEVGYTF	TGTGCCAGCAGCTCTAGTAAGGAGGTTGGCTACACCTTC
-	-	TRBJ2-7	TRBV6-5	CATDETGNEQYF	TGTGCCACCGATGAAACAGGGAATGAGCAGTACTTC
-	-	TRBJ1-1	TRBV6-5	CASTISWTEAFF	TGTGCCAGCACGATTTCGTGGACTGAAGCTTTCTTT
-	TRBD2	TRBJ2-1	TRBV9	CASSAQTFEREGACEQFF	TGTGCCAGCAGCGCCCAGACCTTTGAGCGGGAGGGCGCGTGTGAGCAGTTCTTC
-	-	TRBJ1-1	TRBV7-2	CASSFLGGGGTEAFF	TGTGCCAGCAGCTTTTTGGGGGGCGGTGGCACTGAAGCTTTCTTT
few	-	TRBJ1-4	TRBV25-1	CASSATGSPNEKLFF	TGTGCCAGCAGTGCCACAGGGAGTCCTAATGAAAAACTGTTTTTT
-	-	TRBJ2-3	TRBV27	CASSSDRTTPRDTQYF	TGTGCCAGCAGTTCCGACAGGACTACCCCACGGGATACGCAGTATTTT
few	TRBD2	TRBJ2-7	TRBV28	CANKLAGERGQYF	TGTGCCAACAAACTAGCGGGGGAACGGGGGCAGTACTTC
-	-	TRBJ2-3	TRBV20-1	CSANGERLGYF	TGCAGTGCTAACGGGGAGAGGTTAGGGTATTTT
-	-	TRBJ1-3	TRBV11-2	CASSLDRRRASGNTIYF	TGTGCCAGCAGCTTAGATCGCCGGAGGGCCTCTGGAAACACCATATATTTT
-	-	TRBJ1-5	TRBV27	CASSSGVVGNQPQHF	TGTGCCAGCAGCTCAGGGGTGGTGGGCAATCAGCCCCAGCATTTT
-	TRBD1	TRBJ1-1	TRBV6-4	CATRDRPMNTEAFF	TGTGCCACGAGGGACAGGCCCATGAACACTGAAGCTTTCTTT
-	-	TRBJ2-3	TRBV28	CASRTASTDTQYF	TGTGCCAGCAGGACGGCTAGCACAGATACGCAGTATTTT
-	-	TRBJ2-7	TRBV28	CASSRGPGPSYEQYF	TGTGCCAGCAGTAGGGGACCGGGTCCGTCCTACGAGCAGTACTTC
-	TRBD2	TRBJ2-7	TRBV27	CASNSMTSGRIINEQYF	TGTGCCAGCAATTCGATGACTAGCGGGAGGATTATCAACGAGCAGTACTTC
-	-	TRBJ1-1	TRBV7-8	CASSLEVPNTEAFF	TGTGCCAGCAGCTTAGAGGTCCCTAACACTGAAGCTTTCTTT
-	-	TRBJ2-2	TRBV4-2	CASSQIKANTGELFF	TGTGCCAGCAGCCAGATCAAGGCGAACACCGGGGAGCTGTTTTTT
-	TRBD2	TRBJ2-7	TRBV9	CASSLADSYEQYF	TGTGCCAGCAGCCTAGCGGACTCCTACGAGCAGTACTTC
-	-	TRBJ2-7	TRBV6-5	CASSYSLGAAYEQYF	TGTGCCAGCAGTTACTCCCTAGGGGCAGCCTACGAGCAGTACTTC
-	-	TRBJ2-7	TRBV30	CAWSGLDEQYF	TGTGCCTGGAGTGGGTTGGACGAGCAGTACTTC
-	-	TRBJ1-1	TRBV5-1	CASSLQENTEAFF	TGCGCCAGCAGCCTCCAGGAGAACACTGAAGCTTTCTTT
-	-	TRBJ2-7	TRBV20-1	CSAANAEQYF	TGCAGTGCGGCAAACGCCGAGCAGTACTTC